Listed here is a single TCR beta chain. Antigen: not known. This record belongs to a study of CD8 T cells in Susac syndrome. Overall study findings and caveats: The authors acknowledged that the study's TCR sequencing and HLA analysis involved relatively few individuals.

TCR beta sequencing covered blood CD8+ and CD4+ T cells. RNA, at roughly 0.45 to 1 ug, was reverse transcribed with random hexamers. MiXCR was run by TCRdb on the immunoSEQ multiplex PCR reads, yielding one entry per CDR3 protein. Altogether 190,000 or so distinct CDR3 sequences are present, around 96% being singletons, with the ten largest covering 0.093%. V shed 0 bases and J shed 8 bases, with 13 bases lying between them. The CDR3 has 13 residues. Germline values: CDR1 GTSNPN, CDR2 SVGIG (reference sequence). The sequencing input was CD4+ T cells from PBMCs. The TCR comes from a human donor with multiple sclerosis. The rearrangement joins TRBV30 to TRBJ1-2; D gene unclear. CDR3 in amino acids: CAWSVRRADGYTF. CDR3 sequence (DNA): TGTGCCTGGAGTGTACGACGGGCGGACGGCTACACCTTC.